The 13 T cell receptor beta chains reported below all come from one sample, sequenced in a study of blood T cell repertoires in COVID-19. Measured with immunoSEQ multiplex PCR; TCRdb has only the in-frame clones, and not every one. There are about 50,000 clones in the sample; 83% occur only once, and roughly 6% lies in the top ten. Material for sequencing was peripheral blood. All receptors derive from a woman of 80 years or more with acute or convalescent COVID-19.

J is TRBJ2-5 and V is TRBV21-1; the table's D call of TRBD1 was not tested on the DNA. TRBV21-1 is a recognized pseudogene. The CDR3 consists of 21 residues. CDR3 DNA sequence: TGTGCCAGCAGCTTTGGATCGACAGGGAAGCTCGGGGGCCGTGACCAAGAGACCCAGTACTTC. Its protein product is CASSFGSTGKLGGRDQETQYF.

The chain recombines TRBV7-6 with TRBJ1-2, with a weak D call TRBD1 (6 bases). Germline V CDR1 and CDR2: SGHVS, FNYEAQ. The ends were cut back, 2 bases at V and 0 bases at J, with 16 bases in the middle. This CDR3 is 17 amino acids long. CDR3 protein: CASSLLGGITTNYGYTF. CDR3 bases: TGTGCCAGCAGCTTACTAGGGGGTATCACCACTAACTATGGCTACACCTTC. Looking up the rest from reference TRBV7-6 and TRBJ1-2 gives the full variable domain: GAGVSQSPRYKVTKRGQDVALRCDPISGHVSLYWYRQALGQGPEFLTYFNYEAQQDKSGLPNDRFSAERPEGSISTLTIQRTEQRDSAMYRCASSLLGGITTNYGYTFGSGTRLTVV.

CDR3 bases: TGTGCCAGCAGCCCGGACAGGGGAATTGGGGCCAACGTCCTGACTTTC. Its translation: CASSPDRGIGANVLTF. This chain uses TRBV7-2 with TRBJ2-6; the match to TRBD1 covers 9 bases. Germline lookup yields CDR1 SGHTA and CDR2 FQGNSA. The CDR3 has 16 residues. V was pared by 5 bases and J by 3 bases, with 5 bases of the junction left unmatched.

CDR3 sequence: CSAYRGYGYTF. CDR3 DNA sequence: TGCAGTGCTTATAGGGGATATGGCTACACCTTC. The V and J genes are TRBV20-1 and TRBJ1-2, with a tentative D call TRBD1 (5 bases). This CDR3 comprises 11 residues. Per the germline V gene, CDR1 is DFQATT and CDR2 is SNEGSKA (reference sequence). The ends were cut back, 5 bases at V and 5 bases at J, with 9 bases in the middle.

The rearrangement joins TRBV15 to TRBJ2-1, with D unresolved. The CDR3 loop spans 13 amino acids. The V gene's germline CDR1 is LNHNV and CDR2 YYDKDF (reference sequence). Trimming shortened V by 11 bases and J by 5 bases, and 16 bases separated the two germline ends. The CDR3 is CASESPPDNEQFF. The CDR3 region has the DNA TGTGCCTCCGAGAGTCCCCCGGACAATGAGCAGTTCTTC. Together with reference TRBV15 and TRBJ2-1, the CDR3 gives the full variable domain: DAMVIQNPRYQVTQFGKPVTLSCSQTLNHNVMYWYQQKSSQAPKLLFHYYDKDFNNEADTPDNFQSRRPNTSFCFLDIRSPGLGDTAMYLCASESPPDNEQFFGPGTRLTVL.

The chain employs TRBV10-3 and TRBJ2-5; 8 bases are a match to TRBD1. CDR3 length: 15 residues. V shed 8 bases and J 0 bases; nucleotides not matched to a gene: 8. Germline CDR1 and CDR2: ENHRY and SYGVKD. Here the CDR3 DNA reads TGTGCCATCGGACAGGGAGACACTGACCAAGAGACCCAGTACTTC. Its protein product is CAIGQGDTDQETQYF.

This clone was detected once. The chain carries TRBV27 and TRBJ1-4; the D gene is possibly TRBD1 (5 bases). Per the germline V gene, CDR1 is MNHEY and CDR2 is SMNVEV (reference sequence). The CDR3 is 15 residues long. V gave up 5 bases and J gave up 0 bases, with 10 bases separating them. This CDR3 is CASSPDTATNEKLFF. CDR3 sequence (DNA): TGTGCCAGCAGTCCGGACACTGCAACTAATGAAAAACTGTTTTTT.

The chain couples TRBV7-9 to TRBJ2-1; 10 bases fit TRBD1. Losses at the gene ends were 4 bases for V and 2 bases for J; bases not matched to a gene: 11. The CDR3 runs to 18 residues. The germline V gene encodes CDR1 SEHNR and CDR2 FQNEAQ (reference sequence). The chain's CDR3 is CASSSTGGAEFPYNEQFF. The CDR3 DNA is TGTGCCAGCAGCTCGACAGGGGGCGCGGAGTTTCCCTACAATGAGCAGTTCTTC.

DNA of the CDR3: TGTGCCAGTAGTATAGTAGCAGCTAACACTGAAGCTTTCTTT. Protein product: CASSIVAANTEAFF. The chain employs TRBV19 and TRBJ1-1; D unclear. The germline CDR1 and CDR2 sequences are LNHDA and SQIVND (reference sequence). V lost 1 base to trimming and J lost 2 bases, with 8 bases between them. The CDR3 extends over 14 amino acids.

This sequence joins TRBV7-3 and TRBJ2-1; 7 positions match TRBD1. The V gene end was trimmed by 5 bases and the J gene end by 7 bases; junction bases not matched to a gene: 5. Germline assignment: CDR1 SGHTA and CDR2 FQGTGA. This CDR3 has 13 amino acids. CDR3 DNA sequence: TGTGCCAGCAGCAGAGGGACAGAGAATGAGCAGTTCTTC. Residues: CASSRGTENEQFF.

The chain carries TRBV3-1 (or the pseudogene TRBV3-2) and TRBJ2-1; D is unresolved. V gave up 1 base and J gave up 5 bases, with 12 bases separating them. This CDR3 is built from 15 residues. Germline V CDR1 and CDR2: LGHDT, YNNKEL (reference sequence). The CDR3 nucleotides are TGTGCCAGCAGCCAAGTCCGGGTATCAAACAATGAGCAGTTCTTC. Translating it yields CASSQVRVSNNEQFF.

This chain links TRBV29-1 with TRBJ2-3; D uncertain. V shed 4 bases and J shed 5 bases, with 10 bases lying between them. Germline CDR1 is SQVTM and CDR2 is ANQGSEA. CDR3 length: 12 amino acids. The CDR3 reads CSVVLGVDTQYF. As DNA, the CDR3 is TGCAGCGTTGTTCTAGGAGTAGATACGCAGTATTTT.

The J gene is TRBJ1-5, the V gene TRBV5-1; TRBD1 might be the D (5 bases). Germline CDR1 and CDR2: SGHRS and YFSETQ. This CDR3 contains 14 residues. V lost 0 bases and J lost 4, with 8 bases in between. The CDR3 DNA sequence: TGCGCCAGCAGCTTGGAGGCAGGGAATCAGCCCCAGCATTTT. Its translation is CASSLEAGNQPQHF.